This passage covers 14 T cell receptor beta chains from one sample sequenced in a study of T-cell reconstitution after alpha-beta-depleted transplantation in children. This sample's TCRbeta library carried unique molecular identifier barcodes. One entry per CDR3 protein, called by TCRdb with MiXCR from the PCR reads. Counted here are almost 500,000 distinct CDR3 sequences, around 12% occurring once; the ten biggest clones make up under 7%. The starting material was PBMCs from the stem cell graft donor, obtained from the stem cell graft. These receptor sequences come from a human donor who donated a stem cell graft to a child with combined immunodeficiency.

V is TRBV27 and J is TRBJ2-1; perhaps TRBD1 as D (5 bases). Germline CDR1 reads MNHEY; CDR2 reads SMNVEV (reference sequence). This CDR3 region has 14 residues. V lost 0 bases and J lost 6, with 9 bases in between. CDR3 sequence reads: CASSLSGRVNEQFF. The DNA of the CDR3 is TGTGCCAGCAGTTTATCTGGCAGGGTCAATGAGCAGTTCTTC.

There are a few counts of this clonotype. The CDR3 nucleotides are TGTGCCAGCAGCTTCCTTTCCGGGACCCCCACAGATACGCAGTATTTT. Its protein product is CASSFLSGTPTDTQYF. V is TRBV7-9 and J is TRBJ2-3; TRBD1 or TRBD2 may be the D gene (5 bases each). Germline CDR1 and CDR2: SEHNR and FQNEAQ (reference sequence). The CDR3 sequence is 16 residues long. V lost 3 bases to trimming and J lost 2 bases, with 15 bases between them.

This clonotype occurred a few times. This chain uses TRBV12-3 or TRBV12-4 with TRBJ2-1; 9 bases are shared with TRBD1. This CDR3 comprises 14 residues. Germline trimming cut 1 base from V and 8 bases from J; bases unmatched to any gene: 3. CDR3 sequence reads: CASSLGQGDDEQFF. The CDR3 DNA follows: TGTGCCAGCAGTTTAGGACAGGGGGACGATGAGCAGTTCTTC.

About this clonotype itself: One end of the junction fails to match germline, which may point to a read error. J is TRBJ2-2 and V is TRBV20-1; 7 nucleotides match TRBD2. Germline V gives CDR1 DFQATT, CDR2 SNEGSKA (reference sequence). The CDR3 is 13 amino acids. CDR3 in amino acids: CSARARPDREVFF. DNA for the CDR3: TGCAGTGCTAGAGCTAGACCCGACCGGGAGGTGTTTTTT.

This clonotype was counted at least ten times. V gene TRBV6-4 combines with J gene TRBJ2-1; D is unresolved. Germline loops: CDR1 MRHNA, CDR2 SNTAGT. The CDR3 runs to 13 residues. V was shortened by 3 bases and J by 9 bases, with 12 bases between the two germline ends. CDR3 DNA sequence: TGTGCCAGCAGTGAGGAACTATCGGGTGAGCAGTTCTTC. Protein sequence: CASSEELSGEQFF.

This clonotype was counted a few times. This rearrangement joins TRBV29-1 to TRBJ1-1; D possibly corresponds to TRBD1 (6 bases). The CDR3 runs to 13 residues. The germline CDR1 and CDR2 sequences are SQVTM and ANQGSEA. Trimming removed 5 bases from V and 1 base from J, with 11 bases in between. The CDR3 sequence: CSVYGGPNTEAFF. The CDR3 DNA is TGCAGCGTTTACGGGGGCCCGAACACTGAAGCTTTCTTT. Full variable domain (remainder filled in from reference TRBV29-1 and TRBJ1-1): SAVISQKPSRDICQRGTSLTIQCQVDSQVTMMFWYRQQPGQSLTLIATANQGSEATYESGFVIDKFPISRPNLTFSTLTVSNMSPEDSSIYLCSVYGGPNTEAFFGQGTRLTVV.

This clonotype has a count of ten or more. The chain recombines TRBV5-1 with TRBJ2-1, with TRBD2 matching 10 bases. Germline lookup yields CDR1 SGHRS and CDR2 YFSETQ. The CDR3 sequence is 16 residues long. The V segment lost 0 bases and the J segment 7 bases; nucleotides outside the gene matches: 7. The CDR3 protein is CASSLERASGRNEQFF. The CDR3 nucleotides read TGCGCCAGCAGCTTGGAGAGGGCTAGCGGGAGAAATGAGCAGTTCTTC.

This clonotype occurred many times. The V and J genes are TRBV12-3 or TRBV12-4 and TRBJ2-1; no reliable D call. The CDR3 consists of 15 residues. V was cut by 2 bases and J by 3 bases, with 11 bases left in between. The CDR3 coding sequence is TGTGCCAGCAGTTTATTCAGGAATCTCTACAATGAGCAGTTCTTC. It yields the protein CASSLFRNLYNEQFF.

This sequence joins TRBV6-1 and TRBJ2-3, with 9 bases fitting TRBD2. The junction had 16 bases not matched to a gene; V was cut back by 5 bases and J by 4 bases. In germline, CDR1 is MNHNS, CDR2 SASEGT. The CDR3 loop spans 18 amino acids. As DNA, the CDR3 is TGTGCCAGCAGTCTAAAAAGCTCGCGGGGGGGCCTCGCAGATACGCAGTATTTT. Protein: CASSLKSSRGGLADTQYF.

This clonotype was observed a handful of times. The gene calls are TRBV20-1 and TRBJ2-7; D may match TRBD1 or TRBD2 (6 bases each). V was shortened by 0 bases and J by 3 bases, with 12 bases between the two germline ends. The germline V gene encodes CDR1 DFQATT and CDR2 SNEGSKA (reference sequence). The CDR3 extends over 14 amino acids. This CDR3 reads CSARDLRDNYEQYF. CDR3 DNA sequence: TGCAGTGCTAGAGATCTGCGGGACAACTACGAGCAGTACTTC.

The chain joins TRBV2 to TRBJ2-4; D might be TRBD2 (6 bases). Germline V gives CDR1 SNHLY, CDR2 FYNNEI. This CDR3 has 15 amino acids. V lost 7 bases and J 2 bases, leaving 15 bases between the germline ends. DNA of the CDR3: TGTGCCAGCAACTGGATGGGAGGACCCAAAAACATTCAGTACTTC. Translating it yields CASNWMGGPKNIQYF.

This sequence joins TRBV18 and TRBJ2-1; 10 bases fit TRBD2. V shed 3 bases, J shed 5 bases, and the junction held 4 bases outside the gene matches. Germline V CDR1 and CDR2: KGHSH, LQKENI. This CDR3 is 15 amino acids long. The CDR3 nucleotides read TGTGCCAGCTCACCGGGACTAGCGATCAACAATGAGCAGTTCTTC. This sequence encodes CASSPGLAINNEQFF. Full variable domain (rest looked up from reference TRBV18 and TRBJ2-1): NAGVMQNPRHLVRRRGQEARLRCSPMKGHSHVYWYRQLPEEGLKFMVYLQKENIIDESGMPKERFSAEFPKEGPSILRIQQVVRGDSAAYFCASSPGLAINNEQFFGPGTRLTVL.

The chain has TRBV20-1 and TRBJ2-7; 7 nucleotides align to TRBD2. The V segment lost 0 bases and the J segment 2 bases; nucleotides outside the gene matches: 10. This CDR3 has 16 amino acids. Per the germline V gene, CDR1 is DFQATT and CDR2 is SNEGSKA (reference sequence). CDR3 bases: TGCAGTGCTAGAGAATTTCGGGAGGACCTCACCTACGAGCAGTACTTC. Residues: CSAREFREDLTYEQYF.

Note on this clonotype: The junction does not match germline at one end; this may be a read error. V usage is TRBV13 and J usage is TRBJ2-7; D unclear. Germline CDR1 and CDR2: PRHDT and FYEKMQ (reference sequence). This CDR3 region has 12 residues. CDR3 bases: TGTACCAGCAGCTACAAGATGGGAGAGCAGTACTTC. Protein: CTSSYKMGEQYF.